The sequence of this TCR beta chain was determined in a study of blood T cell repertoires in COVID-19. Overall study: Both acute and convalescent COVID-19 samples were obtained from the United States, Italy and Spain. In each case, the material was cDNA or gDNA derived from T cells, B-cell-depleted T cells, or PBMCs.

Data came from immunoSEQ multiplex PCR; TCRdb stores just in-frame clones and leaves some out. This sample has 270,000 or so clones; around 86% occur once, and the top ten carry 13%. Sequenced sample: peripheral blood. The clonotype originates from a human donor in a cohort sampled during active COVID-19.

As DNA, the CDR3 is TGTGCCAGCAGTCCCTCCTCCACAGGACCTTATGGCTACACCTTC. Translation: CASSPSSTGPYGYTF. The rearrangement uses TRBV27 and TRBJ1-2; possible D gene TRBD1, 5 bases. Deletions cut 5 bases from V and 5 bases from J, with 18 bases between. CDR1 is MNHEY and CDR2 is SMNVEV in the germline V gene (reference sequence). The CDR3 contains 15 residues.